This TCR beta chain emerged from a study of cytomegalovirus exposure and HLA in healthy donors. There are a few counts of this clone. Trimming at V came to 4 bases and at J to 11 bases, leaving 11 bases not matched to a gene. CDR1 is SGHNT and CDR2 is YYREEE in the germline V gene (reference sequence). The CDR3 loop spans 13 amino acids. The PCR had 60 Vbeta and 13 Jbeta primers. TCRdb's copy holds only in-frame clones and misses some; the assay was immunoSEQ multiplex PCR. The sample lists approximately 170,000 clones, roughly 67% seen once, with roughly 5.2% in the top ten. Sequences were obtained from PBMCs. This TCR came from a woman aged 18-29 years in good health and CMV-seropositive. The rearrangement joins TRBV5-4 to TRBJ2-7, with 8 nucleotides matching TRBD1. CDR3 protein: CASSPDRVSKKYF. CDR3 bases: TGTGCCAGCAGCCCGGACAGGGTGTCCAAAAAGTACTTC.